The present entry profiles one T cell receptor (beta chain) with its context. The CDR3 runs to 14 residues. Per the germline V gene, CDR1 is MNHEY and CDR2 is SMNVEV (reference sequence). V lost 5 bases, J lost 1 base, and 12 bases lay in between. The sample originates from a study of T cell changes during pregnancy in multiple sclerosis. Measured with immunoSEQ multiplex PCR; TCRdb has only the in-frame clones, and not every one. The sample has some 70,000 clones, roughly 92% seen once; the top ten hold approximately 2.8%. This chain uses TRBV27 with TRBJ2-7; no clear D gene. The material was CD8+ T cells from peripheral blood mononuclear cells, obtained in the third trimester of pregnancy. The sequence was collected from a female donor in good health, enrolled as a control in a pregnancy study. This CDR3 is CASSGYGPSYEQYF. The CDR3 bases are TGTGCCAGCAGTGGCTATGGGCCGTCCTACGAGCAGTACTTC.